Below, 25 T cell receptor beta chains from the same sample are listed, as sequenced in a study of breast tumors, draining lymph nodes, adjacent tissues. In TCRdb, the multiplex PCR reads were re-called with MiXCR into one record per CDR3 protein. The sample has some 83,000 distinct CDR3 sequences; about 21% are singletons. Breast cancer patients provided tissue from their axillary draining lymph nodes. Sequences were obtained from axillary lymph node tissue. These receptors were taken from a female donor with breast cancer. Some clones in this sample may be carry-over from other donors' samples.

This clonotype has a count of ten or more. The chain is built from TRBV5-1 and TRBJ2-1; 9 bases are shared with TRBD1. Germline CDR1 SGHRS, CDR2 YFSETQ. The length of the CDR3 is 15 residues. After removal of 0 bases from V and 8 bases from J, the junction contained 6 bases not matched to a gene. CDR3 nucleotide sequence: TGCGCCAGCAGCTTGGGGGGACAGGGTGGAGATGAGCAGTTCTTC. This encodes CASSLGGQGGDEQFF.

On this clonotype itself: This may arise from a read error, as a much more abundant clone is one base away. The chain recombines TRBV6-2 or TRBV6-3 with TRBJ2-7; tentatively, D is TRBD2 (6 bases). The CDR3 is 17 residues long. Germline values: CDR1 MNHEY, CDR2 SVGEGT. This CDR3 is CAGSYYSSGLGTYEQYF. The DNA of the CDR3 is TGTGCCGGCAGTTACTATTCCTCGGGACTTGGAACCTACGAGCAGTACTTC.

This clonotype has a count of ten or more. CDR3 protein: CASSPVRGRTGELFF. For the CDR3, the DNA is TGTGCCAGCAGCCCCGTGCGGGGTAGGACCGGGGAGCTGTTTTTT. The chain joins TRBV7-3 to TRBJ2-2; D is perhaps TRBD2 (6 bases). From germline, CDR1 is SGHTA and CDR2 FQGTGA. The CDR3 spans 15 residues. V dropped 5 bases and J dropped 5 bases, with 15 bases sitting between them.

This chain joins TRBV4-2 and TRBJ2-1; 13 bases are a match to TRBD2. The CDR3 has 20 amino acids. J lost 6 bases, V lost 5 bases, and 19 bases had no gene match. Germline values: CDR1 LGHNA, CDR2 YNFKEQ. The CDR3 DNA reads as TGTGCCAGCAGCATATTACCCGGGACTAGCGGGAATAATAGGGGCAATGAGCAGTTCTTC. Protein: CASSILPGTSGNNRGNEQFF.

CDR3 sequence: CASSPRRTSGTQETQYF. The CDR3 DNA is TGTGCCAGCTCACCACGCCGAACTAGCGGGACCCAAGAGACCCAGTACTTC. The chain is built from TRBV18 and TRBJ2-5, with 10 bases that match TRBD2. Germline lookup yields CDR1 KGHSH and CDR2 LQKENI. V trimming: 1 base; J trimming: 1 base; junction bases outside the gene matches: 6. This CDR3 comprises 17 residues.

The chain links TRBV5-6 to TRBJ2-1; TRBD1 matches at 9 bases. The CDR3 is 15 amino acids. V lost 2 bases, J lost 4 bases, and 4 bases stayed unmatched. Germline loops: CDR1 SGHDT, CDR2 YYEEEE. The CDR3 DNA sequence: TGTGCCAGCAGCTTTGGGGACAGGGCTTACAATGAGCAGTTCTTC. Translation: CASSFGDRAYNEQFF.

This clonotype has a count of ten or more. The chain employs TRBV24-1 and TRBJ2-2; a weak D match, TRBD1 (5 bases). V lost 9 bases, J lost 6 bases, and 10 bases lay in between. The CDR3 loop spans 12 amino acids. The germline CDR1 and CDR2 sequences are KGHDR and SFDVKD. The DNA of the CDR3 is TGTGCCACCTCGCAGGGCCCCGGGGAGCTGTTTTTT. Amino acids: CATSQGPGELFF.

There are many counts of this clonotype. CDR3 sequence reads: CSARKGVDTGELFF. For the CDR3, the DNA is TGCAGTGCTAGAAAGGGGGTCGACACCGGGGAGCTGTTTTTT. The chain joins TRBV20-1 to TRBJ2-2; a possible D gene is TRBD1 (6 bases). Trimming took off 2 bases at V and 3 bases at J, with 10 bases between the two ends. CDR3 length: 14 residues. CDR1 is DFQATT and CDR2 is SNEGSKA in the germline V gene (reference sequence).

In its sample, this clonotype was seen a few times. Being one base from a much bigger clone, this may be a read error. The final CDR3 position lacks the conserved phenylalanine or tryptophan, pointing to a likely read error. The rearrangement uses TRBV7-8 and TRBJ2-7; 12 bases agree with TRBD2. The CDR3 consists of 15 residues. Germline V lookup: CDR1 SGHVS, CDR2 FQNEAQ. V lost 7 bases and J lost 3; bases outside the gene matches: 7. CDR3 in amino acids: CASTLGLAGYYEQYL. The CDR3 DNA is TGTGCCAGCACCCTAGGACTAGCGGGATACTACGAGCAGTACCTC.

V gene TRBV7-2 combines with J gene TRBJ2-1, with TRBD2 matching 13 bases. Germline V gene sequence: CDR1 SGHTA, CDR2 FQGNSA. CDR3 length: 17 amino acids. The V gene end was trimmed by 5 bases and the J gene end by 12 bases; junction bases not matched to a gene: 16. The CDR3 is CASSPPPRGLAGKWQFF. The CDR3 coding sequence is TGTGCCAGCAGCCCTCCTCCGAGGGGACTAGCGGGGAAATGGCAGTTCTTC.

V usage is TRBV7-4 and J usage is TRBJ2-7, with TRBD1 matching over 12 bases. Germline trimming cut 4 bases from V and 5 bases from J; bases unmatched to any gene: 3. Germline V gene sequence: CDR1 SGHVT, CDR2 SQSDAQ. CDR3 length equals 14 residues. In nucleotides, the CDR3 is TGTGCCAGCAGCTCCGGGACAGGGGGCCACGAGCAGTACTTC. It specifies CASSSGTGGHEQYF.

This clonotype was seen many times. The chain has TRBV5-1 and TRBJ2-3; TRBD2 agrees at 10 bases. The V and J ends lost 7 bases and 8 bases, in that order; junction bases with no gene match: 13. CDR3 length: 15 amino acids. Germline CDR1 is SGHRS and CDR2 is YFSETQ. This chain's CDR3 is CASSGALAGEGTQYF. CDR3 DNA: TGCGCCAGCTCGGGGGCGCTAGCGGGAGAGGGTACGCAGTATTTT.

This clonotype was picked up many times. The chain carries TRBV20-1 and TRBJ2-1; no reliable D call. Germline V gives CDR1 DFQATT, CDR2 SNEGSKA (reference sequence). The CDR3 has 11 residues. V lost 5 bases to trimming and J lost 9 bases, with 11 bases between them. This CDR3 reads CSASRILEQFF. Here the CDR3 DNA reads TGCAGTGCTTCTAGAATACTTGAGCAGTTCTTC.

This clonotype was seen repeatedly, ten times or more. V gene TRBV19 combines with J gene TRBJ2-7, with 8 bases lining up with TRBD1. V trimming: 5 bases; J trimming: 6 bases; junction bases outside the gene matches: 9. There are 14 residues in the CDR3. CDR1 and CDR2 (germline): LNHDA, SQIVND (reference sequence). CDR3 residues: CASSPDRAWGEQYF. The CDR3 DNA follows: TGTGCCAGTAGTCCGGACAGGGCCTGGGGCGAGCAGTACTTC.

This clonotype occurred many times. This chain joins TRBV7-2 and TRBJ1-5, with unresolved D. CDR1 is SGHTA, CDR2 FQGNSA, per germline. Between the trimmed V and J ends, which lost 2 bases and 2 bases, there was a span of 4 bases. This CDR3 is 13 amino acids long. CDR3 in amino acids: CASSLQRNQPQHF. The CDR3 bases are TGTGCCAGCAGCTTACAGCGCAATCAGCCCCAGCATTTT.

This clonotype was seen repeatedly, ten times or more. The chain carries TRBV6-5 and TRBJ1-2; tentatively, D is TRBD1 (5 bases). V dropped 5 bases and J dropped 7 bases, with 14 bases sitting between them. Germline V gives CDR1 MNHEY, CDR2 SVGAGI. The CDR3 has 13 residues. CDR3: CASSILGVSGYTF. The CDR3 DNA reads as TGTGCCAGCAGTATCCTGGGGGTTTCTGGCTACACCTTC.

This clonotype was recorded at least ten times. The chain recombines TRBV6-6 with TRBJ2-1; 8 nucleotides match TRBD2. The length of the CDR3 is 15 residues. The ends lost 5 bases at V and 5 bases at J; junction bases unmatched: 8. The V gene's germline CDR1 is MNHNY and CDR2 SVGAGI (reference sequence). CDR3: CASSPRRREDNEQFF. CDR3 DNA sequence: TGTGCCAGCAGTCCCCGGAGGCGGGAGGACAATGAGCAGTTCTTC.

V gene TRBV27 combines with J gene TRBJ2-1; D gene ambiguous. CDR1 is MNHEY, CDR2 SMNVEV, per germline (reference sequence). With 8 bases removed from V and 8 bases from J, the gap between germline ends came to 7 bases. The CDR3 consists of 10 residues. The CDR3 coding sequence is TGTGCCAGCGGAACCTATGAGCAGTTCTTC. Translated, it gives CASGTYEQFF.

This clonotype was observed many times. The chain uses TRBV9 and TRBJ2-5, with a weak D call TRBD2 (5 bases). The CDR3 contains 14 residues. Germline V gene data show CDR1 as SGDLS and CDR2 as YYNGEE. V lost 4 bases and J 4 bases, leaving 14 bases between the germline ends. CDR3 sequence (DNA): TGTGCCAGCAGCCCGCGGTCACTAGGAGAGACCCAGTACTTC. It translates to CASSPRSLGETQYF. The variable domain in full, with the rest retrieved from reference TRBV9 and TRBJ2-5, is DSGVTQTPKHLITATGQRVTLRCSPRSGDLSVYWYQQSLDQGLQFLIQYYNGEERAKGNILERFSAQQFPDLHSELNLSSLELGDSALYFCASSPRSLGETQYFGPGTRLLVL.

This clonotype appeared many times. The V call is TRBV6-6, the J call TRBJ2-7; D remains unclear. CDR3 length: 11 amino acids. Germline CDR1 and CDR2: MNHNY and SVGAGI (reference sequence). V shed 7 bases and J shed 4 bases, with 8 bases lying between them. This chain's CDR3 is CASTQGYEQYF. The CDR3 coding sequence is TGTGCCAGCACCCAAGGGTACGAGCAGTACTTC.

This clonotype was seen at least ten times. This sequence joins TRBV19 and TRBJ2-1; TRBD1 is a possible D gene (5 bases). This CDR3 comprises 13 residues. Germline V CDR1 and CDR2: LNHDA, SQIVND (reference sequence). V lost 3 bases to trimming and J lost 8 bases, with 11 bases between them. The CDR3 sequence: CASSIREGDEQFF. The CDR3 nucleotides are TGTGCCAGTAGTATCAGGGAAGGGGATGAGCAGTTCTTC.

This clonotype was detected many times. V and J are TRBV2 and TRBJ1-4; D gene uncertain. There are 15 residues in the CDR3. CDR1 and CDR2 from the germline V gene are SNHLY and FYNNEI. Trimming took 6 bases from V and 0 from J, leaving 11 bases between them. CDR3 in amino acids: CASSPRWATNEKLFF. The CDR3 DNA reads TGTGCCAGCAGCCCCAGGTGGGCAACTAATGAAAAACTGTTTTTT. Filled out from reference TRBV2 and TRBJ1-4, the complete variable domain reads EPEVTQTPSHQVTQMGQEVILRCVPISNHLYFYWYRQILGQKVEFLVSFYNNEISEKSEIFDDQFSVERPDGSNFTLKIRSTKLEDSAMYFCASSPRWATNEKLFFGSGTQLSVL.

The gene calls are TRBV11-3 and TRBJ1-2; perhaps TRBD1 as D (6 bases). The CDR3 is made up of 14 amino acids. Germline CDR1 is SGHNT and CDR2 is YENEEA. V was trimmed by 5 bases and J by 4 bases, leaving 14 bases between them. Here the CDR3 reads CASSPGGGLYGYTF. The CDR3 coding sequence is TGTGCCAGCAGCCCGGGCGGGGGGCTCTATGGCTACACCTTC.

This clonotype was detected ten times or more. CDR3 coding DNA: TGTGCCAGCAGCCCGGCCGGGGTTAGCACAGATACGCAGTATTTT. This encodes CASSPAGVSTDTQYF. This chain joins TRBV7-9 and TRBJ2-3; TRBD2 is a possible D gene (5 bases). CDR3 size: 15 residues. Germline V gene sequence: CDR1 SEHNR, CDR2 FQNEAQ (reference sequence). Trimming cost V 5 bases and J 0 bases, with 12 bases left between them. The full variable domain, rest sourced from reference TRBV7-9 and TRBJ2-3, is DTGVSQNPRHKITKRGQNVTFRCDPISEHNRLYWYRQTLGQGPEFLTYFQNEAQLEKSRLLSDRFSAERPKGSFSTLEIQRTEQGDSAMYLCASSPAGVSTDTQYFGPGTRLTVL.

CDR3 region: CASSQGQGAGGELFF. In DNA, the CDR3 is TGCGCCAGCAGCCAAGGACAGGGGGCTGGCGGGGAGCTGTTTTTT. This rearrangement joins TRBV4-1 to TRBJ2-2; 10 bases fit TRBD1. This CDR3 region has 15 residues. The J segment lost 7 bases and the V segment lost 1 base, leaving 3 bases of the junction unmatched. CDR1 is MGHRA, CDR2 YSYEKL, per germline.